Presented here are 29 T cell receptor beta chains from one specimen sequenced in a study of blood T cell repertoires in COVID-19. The data were produced by immunoSEQ multiplex PCR, yet TCRdb's version contains in-frame clones alone and is incomplete. The top ten hold approximately 1.5% of the sample, which has about 320,000 clones, about 82% seen once. Material: peripheral blood. Receptors were obtained from a woman between 50 and 59 years old with acute or convalescent COVID-19.

The chain links TRBV3-1 (or the pseudogene TRBV3-2) to TRBJ2-7; tentatively, D is TRBD2 (5 bases). Germline V CDR1 and CDR2: LGHDT, YNNKEL (reference sequence). The V gene lost 3 bases and the J gene lost 2 bases, with 8 bases spanning the gap. The length of the CDR3 is 13 residues. CDR3 in DNA: TGTGCCAGCAGCCAGGCCGGGACCTACGAGCAGTACTTC. Translation: CASSQAGTYEQYF.

The chain joins TRBV9 to TRBJ2-7; D not resolved. The length of the CDR3 is 14 residues. From germline, CDR1 is SGDLS and CDR2 YYNGEE. V was pared by 0 bases and J by 7 bases, with 14 bases between. The CDR3 nucleotides are TGTGCCAGCAGCGTAGGGTTGCAGTATTCGGAGCAGTACTTC. Protein: CASSVGLQYSEQYF.

The gene calls are TRBV6-6 and TRBJ2-1, with D possibly TRBD2 on 6 matching bases. Deletions cut 7 bases from V and 0 bases from J, with 13 bases between. The germline V gene has CDR1 MNHNY and CDR2 SVGAGI (reference sequence). This CDR3 has 15 residues. CDR3 amino acids: CASTPDGSSYNEQFF. In DNA, the CDR3 is TGTGCCAGCACCCCGGACGGGAGCTCCTACAATGAGCAGTTCTTC.

The chain uses TRBV29-1 and TRBJ2-1; D is possibly TRBD2 (6 bases). Trimming stripped 6 bases from V and 7 bases from J, with 22 bases between. The germline V gene has CDR1 SQVTM and CDR2 ANQGSEA. The CDR3 is 15 amino acids. The CDR3 is CSVAMTGLPTNEQFF. The CDR3 bases are TGCAGCGTCGCGATGACGGGACTGCCCACAAATGAGCAGTTCTTC.

This clone appeared a few times. The V and J genes are TRBV2 and TRBJ1-1; 8 bases match TRBD1. The V gene's germline CDR1 is SNHLY and CDR2 FYNNEI. This CDR3 has 15 amino acids. The J segment lost 1 base and the V segment lost 5 bases, leaving 6 bases of the junction unmatched. As DNA, the CDR3 is TGTGCCAGCAGTAGAGACAGGGGCTGGAACACTGAAGCTTTCTTT. Its protein is CASSRDRGWNTEAFF.

The CDR3 sequence is CASSRQLPIPSSYNEQFF. The CDR3 DNA is TGCGCCAGCAGCCGACAACTTCCTATCCCGAGCTCCTACAATGAGCAGTTCTTC. The rearrangement links TRBV4-1 to TRBJ2-1; no clear D gene. The V end was cut by 4 bases, the J end by 0 bases, with 19 bases between. CDR1 and CDR2 from the germline V gene are MGHRA and YSYEKL. CDR3 length equals 18 residues.

The genes are TRBV29-1 and TRBJ1-1; D perhaps matches TRBD1 (5 bases). CDR3 length: 13 residues. The germline CDR1 and CDR2 sequences are SQVTM and ANQGSEA. With 5 bases removed from V and 0 bases from J, the gap between germline ends came to 10 bases. CDR3 residues: CSVWGGLNTEAFF. The CDR3 DNA follows: TGCAGCGTTTGGGGGGGACTGAACACTGAAGCTTTCTTT.

The V call is TRBV7-2, the J call TRBJ2-3; D not resolved. Looked up from germline, CDR1 is SGHTA and CDR2 is FQGNSA. The CDR3 length is 15 residues. The ends were cut back, 2 bases at V and 0 bases at J, with 9 bases in the middle. CDR3 nucleotides: TGTGCCAGCAGCTTATCGGCGGCTAGCACAGATACGCAGTATTTT. Translation gives CASSLSAASTDTQYF.

V gene TRBV7-9 combines with J gene TRBJ1-3; 7 bases agree with TRBD1. The germline gives CDR1 SEHNR, CDR2 FQNEAQ (reference sequence). The CDR3 sequence is 16 residues long. Trimming took 4 bases from V and 0 from J; bases not matched to a gene: 6. CDR3 DNA sequence: TGTGCCAGCAGCTCAAAAGGACAGGCCTCTGGAAACACCATATATTTT. Translating gives CASSSKGQASGNTIYF. Based on the CDR3 plus reference TRBV7-9 and TRBJ1-3, the full variable domain is DTGVSQNPRHKITKRGQNVTFRCDPISEHNRLYWYRQTLGQGPEFLTYFQNEAQLEKSRLLSDRFSAERPKGSFSTLEIQRTEQGDSAMYLCASSSKGQASGNTIYFGEGSWLTVV.

The chain carries TRBV19 and TRBJ1-5; D unclear. This CDR3 region has 14 residues. Germline values: CDR1 LNHDA, CDR2 SQIVND (reference sequence). V gave up 7 bases and J gave up 4 bases, with 14 bases separating them. The CDR3 protein is CASKGGQANQPQHF. For the CDR3, the DNA is TGTGCCAGTAAGGGAGGTCAGGCGAATCAGCCCCAGCATTTT.

The genes are TRBV28 and TRBJ2-2; no firm D call. Germline CDR1 and CDR2: MDHEN and SYDVKM. V was cut by 4 bases and J by 6 bases, with 15 bases left in between. The CDR3 is 15 residues long. The CDR3 spells CASSSPNLWSGELFF. CDR3 bases: TGTGCCAGCAGTTCCCCTAATTTATGGTCCGGGGAGCTGTTTTTT. Variable domain in full (rest from reference TRBV28 and TRBJ2-2): DVKVTQSSRYLVKRTGEKVFLECVQDMDHENMFWYRQDPGLGLRLIYFSYDVKMKEKGDIPEGYSVSREKKERFSLILESASTNQTSMYLCASSSPNLWSGELFFGEGSRLTVL.

The V gene is TRBV2, the J gene TRBJ1-2; D gene unclear. This CDR3 is 16 amino acids long. Germline CDR1 SNHLY, CDR2 FYNNEI. V was clipped by 1 base and J by 0 bases, with 12 bases between them. The CDR3 sequence is CASSEDEGLANYGYTF. The CDR3 DNA sequence: TGTGCCAGCAGTGAAGACGAGGGCCTAGCTAACTATGGCTACACCTTC.

The CDR3 bases are TGCGCCAGCAGCTTGGAGCGAGGCAATGAGCAGTTCTTC. It translates to CASSLERGNEQFF. The chain is built from TRBV5-1 and TRBJ2-1; D not certain. The CDR3 runs 13 residues. Germline values: CDR1 SGHRS, CDR2 YFSETQ. V gave up 0 bases and J gave up 6 bases, with 7 bases separating them.

CDR3 in amino acids: CASTTRDRGRSQTQYF. DNA for the CDR3: TGCGCCAGCACTACTAGGGACAGGGGGCGTTCGCAAACCCAGTACTTC. The chain links TRBV10-1 to TRBJ2-5; 12 nucleotides line up with TRBD1. V lost 7 bases and J lost 8; bases outside the gene matches: 14. Germline assignment: CDR1 WNHNN and CDR2 SYGVQD (reference sequence). The CDR3 spans 16 residues.

CDR3 coding DNA: TGTGCCACCGGAACAGGGTCCCACACAGATACGCAGTATTTT. Translating it yields CATGTGSHTDTQYF. This chain connects TRBV24-1 to TRBJ2-3; perhaps TRBD1 as D (6 bases). The CDR3 extends over 14 amino acids. Trimming pared 9 bases from V and 2 bases from J, leaving 14 bases between. The germline CDR1 and CDR2 sequences are KGHDR and SFDVKD.

The V gene is TRBV15, the J gene TRBJ1-2; D is perhaps TRBD1 (5 bases). Germline V gene lookup returns CDR1 LNHNV and CDR2 YYDKDF (reference sequence). Trimming cost V 3 bases and J 0 bases, with 11 bases left between them. The CDR3 totals 15 residues. The CDR3 loop reads CATSSNRIANYGYTF. The CDR3 DNA reads as TGTGCCACCAGCAGTAACAGGATTGCTAACTATGGCTACACCTTC.

This sequence joins TRBV21-1 and TRBJ1-2. TRBV21-1 is deemed a pseudogene. This CDR3 comprises 16 residues. CDR3 DNA: TGTGCCAGCAGCAAAGTGGCGGGGGGGCGGAACTATGGCTACACCTTC. Its protein product is CASSKVAGGRNYGYTF.

The rearrangement uses TRBV14 and TRBJ2-2, with a weak D call TRBD2 (6 bases). The CDR3 is made up of 17 amino acids. Between the trimmed V and J ends, which lost 0 bases and 0 bases, there was a span of 11 bases. CDR1 is SGHDN, CDR2 FVKESK, per germline. CDR3 loop: CASSQEVSGTNTGELFF. The CDR3 coding sequence is TGTGCCAGCAGCCAAGAAGTTAGCGGAACGAACACCGGGGAGCTGTTTTTT.

The chain uses TRBV5-1 and TRBJ1-2; 10 bases are shared with TRBD1. This CDR3 comprises 15 residues. Germline values: CDR1 SGHRS, CDR2 YFSETQ. V was clipped by 0 bases and J by 9 bases; unmatched bases: 8. The CDR3 nucleotides are TGCGCCAGCAGCTTGGAGATTGGACAGGGGGGAAGCTACACCTTC. It yields the protein CASSLEIGQGGSYTF.

This sequence joins TRBV28 and TRBJ2-2; D is possibly TRBD2 (6 bases). The CDR3 runs 16 residues. The germline V gene encodes CDR1 MDHEN and CDR2 SYDVKM. V lost 1 base and J 4 bases, leaving 13 bases between the germline ends. The CDR3 coding sequence is TGTGCCAGCAGTTTATCGGGGAGGTCCTCCACCGGGGAGCTGTTTTTT. This translates into CASSLSGRSSTGELFF.

The chain is built from TRBV11-2 and TRBJ2-5; 11 positions agree with TRBD2. CDR1 and CDR2 from the germline V gene are SGHAT and FQNNGV. V was clipped by 3 bases and J by 4 bases; unmatched bases: 1. The CDR3 has 14 residues. The CDR3 bases are TGTGCCAGCAGCTTGACTAGCGGGGTAGAGACCCAGTACTTC. Protein: CASSLTSGVETQYF.

This chain uses TRBV6-1 with TRBJ1-5; D remains ambiguous. Per the germline V gene, CDR1 is MNHNS and CDR2 is SASEGT. V lost 7 bases and J 0 bases, leaving 7 bases between the germline ends. This CDR3 region has 13 residues. CDR3: CASTPYSNQPQHF. CDR3 DNA: TGTGCCAGCACTCCCTATAGCAATCAGCCCCAGCATTTT.

This rearrangement joins TRBV9 to TRBJ2-3, with TRBD2 as a possible D gene (6 bases). The CDR3 contains 15 residues. V was pared by 4 bases and J by 0 bases, with 12 bases between. From germline, CDR1 is SGDLS and CDR2 YYNGEE. The CDR3 bases are TGTGCCAGCAGCCACACGGACTATAGCACAGATACGCAGTATTTT. Amino acid sequence: CASSHTDYSTDTQYF. Variable domain in full (rest from reference TRBV9 and TRBJ2-3): DSGVTQTPKHLITATGQRVTLRCSPRSGDLSVYWYQQSLDQGLQFLIQYYNGEERAKGNILERFSAQQFPDLHSELNLSSLELGDSALYFCASSHTDYSTDTQYFGPGTRLTVL.

This chain joins TRBV5-4 and TRBJ2-5; the match to TRBD2 covers 11 bases. The trim removed 4 bases at V and 2 bases at J, leaving 4 bases unmatched. CDR1 and CDR2 from the germline V gene are SGHNT and YYREEE (reference sequence). CDR3 length equals 15 residues. CDR3 nucleotide sequence: TGTGCCAGCAGCCCGGGACTAGCGGTACAAGAGACCCAGTACTTC. Protein product: CASSPGLAVQETQYF. The full variable domain, with the rest looked up from reference TRBV5-4 and TRBJ2-5, is ETGVTQSPTHLIKTRGQQVTLRCSSQSGHNTVSWYQQALGQGPQFIFQYYREEENGRGNFPPRFSGLQFPNYSSELNVNALELDDSALYLCASSPGLAVQETQYFGPGTRLLVL.

The chain is built from TRBV24-1 and TRBJ1-1; D perhaps matches TRBD1 (6 bases). The germline V gene encodes CDR1 KGHDR and CDR2 SFDVKD. There are 14 residues in the CDR3. Deletions cut 2 bases from V and 7 bases from J, with 13 bases between. As DNA, the CDR3 is TGTGCCACCAGTGATTCCAGGGGATCAATTGAAGCTTTCTTT. It yields the protein CATSDSRGSIEAFF.

V usage is TRBV5-4 and J usage is TRBJ1-6, with TRBD1 matching over 7 bases. The V and J ends lost 6 bases and 5 bases, in that order; junction bases with no gene match: 8. Looked up from germline, CDR1 is SGHNT and CDR2 is YYREEE (reference sequence). The CDR3 runs 15 residues. CDR3 loop: CASKQGVLNNSPLHF. DNA for the CDR3: TGTGCCAGCAAGCAGGGGGTGCTAAATAATTCACCCCTCCACTTT.

The chain employs TRBV27 and TRBJ2-5; 10 positions match TRBD1. With V trimmed by 10 bases and J by 5 bases, 7 bases remained unmatched. Germline V gene lookup returns CDR1 MNHEY and CDR2 SMNVEV (reference sequence). The CDR3 consists of 13 residues. This CDR3 is CATRDRGSETQYF. The CDR3 DNA is TGTGCCACCCGGGACAGGGGAAGTGAGACCCAGTACTTC.

V and J are TRBV23-1 and TRBJ1-5, with D possibly being TRBD1 (5 bases). TRBV23-1 is designated an ORF whose function remains uncertain. The CDR3 sequence is 19 residues long. Trimming shortened V by 2 bases and J by 0 bases, and 20 bases separated the two germline ends. The CDR3 sequence: CASSQPDTLKGYSNQPQHF. The CDR3 DNA reads TGCGCCAGCAGTCAACCGGACACTCTAAAGGGGTATAGCAATCAGCCCCAGCATTTT.

The chain links TRBV29-1 to TRBJ1-1; D is uncertain. The CDR3 length is 13 residues. Germline values: CDR1 SQVTM, CDR2 ANQGSEA. V lost 0 bases and J 2 bases, leaving 7 bases between the germline ends. CDR3: CSVEDRENTEAFF. Written as DNA, the CDR3 is TGCAGCGTTGAAGACCGAGAAAACACTGAAGCTTTCTTT.